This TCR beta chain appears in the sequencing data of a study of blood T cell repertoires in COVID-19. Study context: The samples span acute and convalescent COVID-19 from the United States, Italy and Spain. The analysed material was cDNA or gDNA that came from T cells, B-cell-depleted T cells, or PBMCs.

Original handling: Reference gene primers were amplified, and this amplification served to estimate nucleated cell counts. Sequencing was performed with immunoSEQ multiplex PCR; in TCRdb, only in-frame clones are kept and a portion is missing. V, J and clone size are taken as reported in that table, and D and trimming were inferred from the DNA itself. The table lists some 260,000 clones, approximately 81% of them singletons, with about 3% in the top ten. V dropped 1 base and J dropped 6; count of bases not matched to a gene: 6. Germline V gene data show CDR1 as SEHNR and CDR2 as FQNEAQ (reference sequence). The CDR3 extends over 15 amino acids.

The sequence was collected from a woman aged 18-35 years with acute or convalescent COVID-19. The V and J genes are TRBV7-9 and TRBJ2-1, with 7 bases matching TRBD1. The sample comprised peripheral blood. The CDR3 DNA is TGTGCCAGCAGCTTAGTGGCAGGGGGTAGCAATGAGCAGTTCTTC. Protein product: CASSLVAGGSNEQFF. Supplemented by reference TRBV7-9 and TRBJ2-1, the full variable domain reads DTGVSQNPRHKITKRGQNVTFRCDPISEHNRLYWYRQTLGQGPEFLTYFQNEAQLEKSRLLSDRFSAERPKGSFSTLEIQRTEQGDSAMYLCASSLVAGGSNEQFFGPGTRLTVL.